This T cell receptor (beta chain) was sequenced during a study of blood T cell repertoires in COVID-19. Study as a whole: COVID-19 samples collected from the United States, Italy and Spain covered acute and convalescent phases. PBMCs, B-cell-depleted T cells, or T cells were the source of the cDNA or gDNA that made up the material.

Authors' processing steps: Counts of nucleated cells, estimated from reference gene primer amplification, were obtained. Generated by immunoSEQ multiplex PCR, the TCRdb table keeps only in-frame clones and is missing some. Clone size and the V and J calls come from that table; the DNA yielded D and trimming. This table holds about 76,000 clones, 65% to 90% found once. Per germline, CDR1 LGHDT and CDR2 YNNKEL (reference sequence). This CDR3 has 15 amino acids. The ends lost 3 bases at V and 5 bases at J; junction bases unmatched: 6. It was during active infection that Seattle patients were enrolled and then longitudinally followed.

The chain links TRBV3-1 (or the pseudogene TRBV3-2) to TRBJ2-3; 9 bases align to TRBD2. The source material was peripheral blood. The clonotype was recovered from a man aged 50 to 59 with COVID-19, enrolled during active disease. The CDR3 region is CASSHGGRAVDTQYF. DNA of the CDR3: TGTGCCAGCAGCCATGGCGGGAGGGCCGTAGATACGCAGTATTTT.